The 23 T cell receptor beta chains in this list originate from one sample, sequenced in a study of cytomegalovirus exposure and HLA in healthy donors. Both 60 Vbeta primers and 13 Jbeta primers went into the PCR. TCRdb's copy holds only in-frame clones and misses some; the assay was immunoSEQ multiplex PCR. The sample consists of approximately 110,000 clones, 65% to 75% of them appearing once. Sequenced input: PBMCs. These receptors were taken from a man aged 40-49 years in good health and CMV-seropositive.

This clone was detected only a few times. The chain couples TRBV2 to TRBJ1-1; D is uncertain. Trimming removed 10 bases at V and 7 bases at J, with 22 bases between. CDR3 length: 14 amino acids. From germline, CDR1 is SNHLY and CDR2 FYNNEI. The CDR3 loop reads CANLWRGGTREAFF. The CDR3 DNA is TGTGCCAACCTATGGCGGGGAGGAACACGTGAAGCTTTCTTT.

The V call is TRBV25-1, the J call TRBJ1-3; D is undetermined. The CDR3 spans 10 residues. The germline gives CDR1 MGHDK, CDR2 SYGVNS. The germline V and J ends were trimmed by 8 bases and 4 bases, with 3 bases remaining between them. The CDR3 DNA reads TGTGCCAGCCGGGGAAACACCATATATTTT. Translation: CASRGNTIYF.

This clone has just one count. Other DNA variants within this sample encode the same CDR3. The chain has TRBV5-6 and TRBJ1-2; 11 nucleotides line up with TRBD1. Germline V gives CDR1 SGHDT, CDR2 YYEEEE. The CDR3 runs 16 residues. The V and J ends lost 0 bases and 8 bases, in that order; junction bases with no gene match: 9. The chain's CDR3 is CASSLAGTGGIYGYTF. CDR3 in DNA: TGTGCCAGCAGCTTGGCCGGGACAGGGGGTATCTACGGCTACACCTTC. The variable domain in full, with the rest retrieved from reference TRBV5-6 and TRBJ1-2, is DAGVTQSPTHLIKTRGQQVTLRCSPKSGHDTVSWYQQALGQGPQFIFQYYEEEERQRGNFPDRFSGHQFPNYSSELNVNALLLGDSALYLCASSLAGTGGIYGYTFGSGTRLTVV.

This chain connects TRBV5-4 to TRBJ2-1, with 7 bases matching TRBD1. The junction had 9 bases not matched to a gene; V was cut back by 5 bases and J by 1 base. The CDR3 extends over 16 amino acids. Germline V gene lookup returns CDR1 SGHNT and CDR2 YYREEE (reference sequence). The DNA for the CDR3 is TGTGCCAGCAGTGACACCGACAGGGAATCCTACAATGAGCAGTTCTTC. This gives the protein CASSDTDRESYNEQFF.

The rearrangement uses TRBV30 and TRBJ2-4, with TRBD2 matching over 10 bases. The V gene's germline CDR1 is GTSNPN and CDR2 SVGIG (reference sequence). Unmatched junction bases numbered 4, after V lost 0 bases and J lost 2 bases. The CDR3 is made up of 16 amino acids. The CDR3 spells CAWSVGAGGSKNIQYF. In DNA, the CDR3 is TGTGCCTGGAGTGTGGGAGCGGGAGGGTCCAAAAACATTCAGTACTTC.

The genes are TRBV5-1 and TRBJ2-2; 8 bases map to TRBD1. CDR1 and CDR2 from the germline V gene are SGHRS and YFSETQ. Germline trimming cut 4 bases from V and 1 base from J; bases unmatched to any gene: 12. The CDR3 has 18 amino acids. CDR3 in DNA: TGCGCCAGCAGCCCCAGGGACAGGTCCTCGGGGAACACCGGGGAGCTGTTTTTT. Protein: CASSPRDRSSGNTGELFF.

The chain couples TRBV6-1 to TRBJ2-7, with 12 bases matching TRBD2. V was pared by 4 bases and J by 7 bases, with 8 bases of the junction left unmatched. Germline V gene lookup returns CDR1 MNHNS and CDR2 SASEGT. There are 15 residues in the CDR3. The CDR3 is CASSGAKLAGGEQYV. In DNA form, the CDR3 reads TGTGCCAGCAGTGGTGCAAAACTAGCGGGAGGAGAGCAGTACGTC.

This chain uses TRBV4-3 with TRBJ2-7; D unresolved. Germline loops: CDR1 LGHNA, CDR2 YSLEER. The CDR3 loop spans 17 amino acids. Trimming took off 0 bases at V and 1 base at J, with 16 bases between the two ends. CDR3 sequence (DNA): TGCGCCAGCAGCCAAGATTGGGCCGGAACCTCATCCTACGAGCAGTACTTC. Translated, it gives CASSQDWAGTSSYEQYF.

This clone turned up a few times. The rearrangement uses TRBV6-6 and TRBJ2-7, with D tentatively TRBD1 (5 bases). V lost 5 bases and J lost 6, with 14 bases in between. CDR3 size: 13 residues. Looked up from germline, CDR1 is MNHNY and CDR2 is SVGAGI (reference sequence). The CDR3 DNA sequence: TGTGCCAGCAGTCCGGACGGAAGGGGCGAGCAGTACGTC. Translated: CASSPDGRGEQYV.

The rearrangement uses TRBV27 and TRBJ2-1; D not certain. The V gene's germline CDR1 is MNHEY and CDR2 SMNVEV (reference sequence). V was cut by 7 bases and J by 4 bases, with 17 bases left in between. CDR3 length: 15 amino acids. The CDR3 sequence: CASILSPGRYNEQFF. DNA of the CDR3: TGTGCCAGCATCCTATCCCCGGGTCGTTACAATGAGCAGTTCTTC.

This clone was picked up one time. Different DNA sequences within this sample yield the same CDR3. The chain recombines TRBV5-1 with TRBJ2-7; 9 positions agree with TRBD2. V lost 2 bases to trimming and J lost 2 bases; unmatched junction nucleotides: 2. There are 14 residues in the CDR3. The germline V gene encodes CDR1 SGHRS and CDR2 YFSETQ. CDR3 nucleotides: TGCGCCAGCAGCTTAGCGGGAGGCCCCTACGAGCAGTACTTC. This translates into CASSLAGGPYEQYF.

The chain uses TRBV6-4 and TRBJ2-1; 8 bases match TRBD2. CDR3 length equals 15 residues. The germline gives CDR1 MRHNA, CDR2 SNTAGT. With 5 bases clipped from V and 7 bases from J, the junction kept 10 bases outside the gene matches. Written as DNA, the CDR3 is TGTGCCAGCAGTACCGAAGCGGGGGACCAGAATGAGCAGTTCTTC. Its protein product is CASSTEAGDQNEQFF.

The genes are TRBV29-1 and TRBJ2-1; D perhaps matches TRBD1 (6 bases). Trimming removed 6 bases at V and 4 bases at J, with 16 bases between. The CDR3 is 14 amino acids. In germline, CDR1 is SQVTM, CDR2 ANQGSEA. DNA for the CDR3: TGCAGCGTAGAATCGGGACACATATACAATGAGCAGTTCTTC. It encodes CSVESGHIYNEQFF.

The V and J genes are TRBV27 and TRBJ2-7; TRBD2 agrees at 8 bases. The germline CDR1 and CDR2 sequences are MNHEY and SMNVEV (reference sequence). There are 15 residues in the CDR3. V dropped 0 bases and J dropped 4; count of bases not matched to a gene: 5. The CDR3 coding sequence is TGTGCCAGCAGTTTATCGGCGGGGACTAGTTACGAGCAGTACTTC. Translating it yields CASSLSAGTSYEQYF.

The V call is TRBV6-6, the J call TRBJ2-7; 10 bases line up with TRBD1. J lost 1 base, V lost 6 bases, and 6 bases had no gene match. The CDR3 is 15 residues long. Germline assignment: CDR1 MNHNY and CDR2 SVGAGI (reference sequence). The CDR3 protein is CASRDGQGGSYEQYF. In nucleotides, the CDR3 is TGTGCCAGCAGGGACGGACAGGGGGGATCCTACGAGCAGTACTTC.

This clone was seen more than once but under ten times. The rearrangement links TRBV25-1 to TRBJ1-1, with D maybe TRBD1 (6 bases). V was cut by 3 bases and J by 5 bases, with 16 bases left in between. This CDR3 comprises 15 residues. Germline lookup yields CDR1 MGHDK and CDR2 SYGVNS. For the CDR3, the DNA is TGTGCCAGCAGTGATTCCGAGACAGGTCTTACTGAAGCTTTCTTT. Residues: CASSDSETGLTEAFF.

The chain recombines TRBV6-6 with TRBJ1-2; 12 nucleotides line up with TRBD1. Germline CDR1 is MNHNY and CDR2 is SVGAGI (reference sequence). The CDR3 spans 14 residues. Trimming took 7 bases from V and 7 from J; bases not matched to a gene: 7. The CDR3 sequence is CASTTGQGASGYTF. In DNA form, the CDR3 reads TGTGCCAGCACCACGGGACAGGGGGCGTCTGGCTACACCTTC.

The rearrangement joins TRBV27 to TRBJ1-2; D is possibly TRBD1 (5 bases). V was clipped by 3 bases and J by 6 bases, with 11 bases between them. Per the germline V gene, CDR1 is MNHEY and CDR2 is SMNVEV (reference sequence). This CDR3 spans 13 amino acids. The DNA of the CDR3 is TGTGCCAGCAGTTTCGGGGGTAGGGATGGCTACACCTTC. As protein: CASSFGGRDGYTF.

This clone is a singleton in its sample. This rearrangement joins TRBV19 to TRBJ2-5; D is unclear. The germline gives CDR1 LNHDA, CDR2 SQIVND (reference sequence). The CDR3 is made up of 15 amino acids. V gave up 1 base and J gave up 4 bases, with 13 bases separating them. CDR3: CASSIGIEPGETQYF. In DNA, the CDR3 is TGTGCCAGTAGTATAGGAATAGAGCCGGGAGAGACCCAGTACTTC.

The chain has TRBV27 and TRBJ1-1; TRBD1 aligns across 7 bases. The trim removed 6 bases at V and 1 base at J, leaving 8 bases unmatched. The CDR3 has 15 amino acids. Germline V lookup: CDR1 MNHEY, CDR2 SMNVEV (reference sequence). CDR3 nucleotides: TGTGCCAGCAGATCAAGTTGGACAGGGAACACTGAAGCTTTCTTT. Its protein is CASRSSWTGNTEAFF.

The chain carries TRBV4-1 and TRBJ1-5; D unresolved. The V end was cut by 2 bases, the J end by 2 bases, with 13 bases between. Germline CDR1 MGHRA, CDR2 YSYEKL. There are 16 residues in the CDR3. The CDR3 DNA follows: TGCGCCAGCAGCCAACCGCGGGCAGGCCGCAATCAGCCCCAGCATTTT. This encodes CASSQPRAGRNQPQHF.

The chain couples TRBV18 to TRBJ2-2, with TRBD2 as a possible D gene (5 bases). The CDR3 sequence is 16 residues long. V was cut by 1 base and J by 7 bases, with 16 bases left in between. The germline V gene encodes CDR1 KGHSH and CDR2 LQKENI. In nucleotides, the CDR3 is TGTGCCAGCTCACCACAAGAACCCTTAGGGAGCGGGGAGCTGTTTTTT. Its translation is CASSPQEPLGSGELFF.

The V and J genes are TRBV18 and TRBJ1-1; 8 nucleotides line up with TRBD1. Germline V gene lookup returns CDR1 KGHSH and CDR2 LQKENI. Trimming removed 4 bases from V and 4 bases from J; junction bases left unmatched: 5. The CDR3 is 14 amino acids. In nucleotides, the CDR3 is TGTGCCAGCTCACGGGGACAGGCCGCCACTGAAGCTTTCTTT. Encoded protein: CASSRGQAATEAFF. Drawing the rest from reference TRBV18 and TRBJ1-1, the complete variable domain is NAGVMQNPRHLVRRRGQEARLRCSPMKGHSHVYWYRQLPEEGLKFMVYLQKENIIDESGMPKERFSAEFPKEGPSILRIQQVVRGDSAAYFCASSRGQAATEAFFGQGTRLTVV.